Described below is a single T cell receptor (beta chain) sequence and its context. Only in-frame clones appear in the TCRdb table, and some are missing; sequencing was by immunoSEQ multiplex PCR. The data contain about 24,000 clones, roughly four fifths of them seen just once; the ten biggest clones take up 22%. The sample originates from a study of PD-1 blockade in classical Hodgkin lymphoma. The CDR3 totals 13 residues. In germline, CDR1 is GTSNPN, CDR2 SVGIG (reference sequence). The time point was: cycle 4 day 1 (C4D1), after more than five weeks of nivolumab. All the patients suffered relapse after autologous stem cell transplantation, and brentuximab vedotin exposure differed.

Sequenced here: peripheral blood mononuclear cells (PBMCs), sampled before the fourth cycle of nivolumab. This sequence joins TRBV30 and TRBJ2-5; D possibly corresponds to TRBD1 (5 bases). The J call may be incorrect, as the DNA end agrees better with TRBJ2-7. The TCR originated in a human donor with classical Hodgkin lymphoma. The CDR3 reads CAWQKKGTYEQYF. The CDR3 bases are TGTGCCTGGCAGAAGAAGGGGACCTACGAGCAGTACTTC.